The entry below describes one T cell receptor (beta chain). The entry originates in a study of control samples from healthy donors and cancer patients. V gave up 2 bases and J gave up 3 bases, with 10 bases separating them. This CDR3 is 14 amino acids long. CDR1 LNHDA and CDR2 SQIVND come from the germline V gene (reference sequence). Data came from immunoSEQ multiplex PCR; TCRdb stores just in-frame clones and leaves some out. Of approximately 160,000 clones in the sample, approximately 92% were seen once. This TCR was sampled from a woman aged 55-69 years in good health. This sequence joins TRBV19 and TRBJ1-2, with a tentative D call TRBD1 (5 bases). Sequenced input: blood. The chain's CDR3 is CASSIPGFDYGYTF. CDR3 DNA: TGTGCCAGTAGTATACCAGGGTTTGACTATGGCTACACCTTC. Variable domain in full (rest from reference TRBV19 and TRBJ1-2): DGGITQSPKYLFRKEGQNVTLSCEQNLNHDAMYWYRQDPGQGLRLIYYSQIVNDFQKGDIAEGYSVSREKKESFPLTVTSAQKNPTAFYLCASSIPGFDYGYTFGSGTRLTVV.